This T cell receptor (beta chain) was recovered during a study of T cell repertoires in cytomegalovirus infection. This clonotype has just a few counts. Antigen unknown. The CDR3 consists of 14 residues. J gave up 0 bases and V 3 bases, and 2 bases lay outside the gene matches. The V gene's germline CDR1 is DFQATT and CDR2 SNEGSKA (reference sequence). TCRdb reanalysed the reads using MiXCR and keeps one entry per CDR3 protein. Of hundreds of thousands of distinct CDR3 sequences listed, 30% to 40% are singletons. The source was cultured PBMCs, collected from culture after CMV antigen stimulation. This chain uses TRBV20-1 with TRBJ2-1; TRBD2 aligns across 7 bases. The receptor comes from a human donor in good health (CMV status not recorded). Some clones in this sample may be carry-over from other donors' samples. In DNA form, the CDR3 reads TGCAGTGCTAGGGGCGGGAGCTCCTACAATGAGCAGTTCTTC. Protein: CSARGGSSYNEQFF.